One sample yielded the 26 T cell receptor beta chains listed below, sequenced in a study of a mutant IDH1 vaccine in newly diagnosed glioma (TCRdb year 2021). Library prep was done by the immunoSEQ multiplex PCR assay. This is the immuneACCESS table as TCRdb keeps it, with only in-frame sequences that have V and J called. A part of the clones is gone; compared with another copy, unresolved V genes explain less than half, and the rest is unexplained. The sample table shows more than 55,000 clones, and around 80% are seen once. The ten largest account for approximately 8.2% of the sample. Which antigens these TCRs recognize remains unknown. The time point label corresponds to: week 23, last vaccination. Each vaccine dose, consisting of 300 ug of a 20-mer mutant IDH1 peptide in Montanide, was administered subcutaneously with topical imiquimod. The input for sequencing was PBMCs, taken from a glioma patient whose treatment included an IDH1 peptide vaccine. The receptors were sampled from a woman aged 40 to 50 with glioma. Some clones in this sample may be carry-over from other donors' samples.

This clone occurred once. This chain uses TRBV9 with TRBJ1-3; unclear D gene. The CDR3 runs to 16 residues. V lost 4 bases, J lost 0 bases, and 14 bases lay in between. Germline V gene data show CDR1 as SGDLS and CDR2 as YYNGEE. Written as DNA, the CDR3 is TGTGCCAGCAGCCCCGACCCCCGGGGCTCTGGAAACACCATATATTTT. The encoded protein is CASSPDPRGSGNTIYF.

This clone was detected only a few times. The CDR3 DNA sequence: TGTGCCAGCAGCCTCCAGACAGGGGCTAACTATGGCTACACCTTC. Its translation: CASSLQTGANYGYTF. V gene TRBV13 combines with J gene TRBJ1-2, with 8 bases identical to TRBD1. Losses at the gene ends were 5 bases for V and 0 bases for J; bases not matched to a gene: 5. The V gene's germline CDR1 is PRHDT and CDR2 FYEKMQ (reference sequence). CDR3 length: 15 residues.

CDR3: CASSLFSGTAMNTEAFF. DNA of the CDR3: TGTGCCAGCAGCCTCTTCTCGGGGACGGCCATGAACACTGAAGCTTTCTTT. This chain connects TRBV9 to TRBJ1-1; a possible D gene is TRBD1 (5 bases). CDR1 and CDR2 from the germline V gene are SGDLS and YYNGEE. The V end was cut by 4 bases, the J end by 0 bases, with 19 bases between. This CDR3 is built from 17 residues.

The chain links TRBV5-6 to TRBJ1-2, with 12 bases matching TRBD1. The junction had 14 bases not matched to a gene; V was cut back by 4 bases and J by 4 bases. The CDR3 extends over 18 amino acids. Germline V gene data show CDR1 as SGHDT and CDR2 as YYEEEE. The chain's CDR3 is CASSPNPWGTGGIYGYTF. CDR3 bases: TGTGCCAGCAGCCCAAACCCCTGGGGGACAGGGGGCATCTATGGCTACACCTTC.

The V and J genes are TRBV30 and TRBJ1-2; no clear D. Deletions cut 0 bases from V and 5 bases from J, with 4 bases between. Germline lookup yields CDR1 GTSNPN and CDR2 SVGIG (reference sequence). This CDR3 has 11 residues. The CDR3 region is CAWSVGYGYTF. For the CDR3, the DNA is TGTGCCTGGAGTGTGGGGTATGGCTACACCTTC.

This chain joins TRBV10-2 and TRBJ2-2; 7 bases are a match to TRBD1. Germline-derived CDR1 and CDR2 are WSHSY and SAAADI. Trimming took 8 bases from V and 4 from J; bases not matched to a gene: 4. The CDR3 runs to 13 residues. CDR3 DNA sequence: TGCGCCAGCGGGCAGGGGGTCACCGGGGAGCTGTTTTTT. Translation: CASGQGVTGELFF.

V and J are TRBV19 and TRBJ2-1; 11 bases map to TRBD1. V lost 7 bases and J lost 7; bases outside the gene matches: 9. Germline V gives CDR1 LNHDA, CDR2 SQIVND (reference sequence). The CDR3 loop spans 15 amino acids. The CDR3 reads CASTAPGTGGNEQFF. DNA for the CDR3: TGTGCCAGTACCGCGCCCGGGACAGGGGGGAATGAGCAGTTCTTC.

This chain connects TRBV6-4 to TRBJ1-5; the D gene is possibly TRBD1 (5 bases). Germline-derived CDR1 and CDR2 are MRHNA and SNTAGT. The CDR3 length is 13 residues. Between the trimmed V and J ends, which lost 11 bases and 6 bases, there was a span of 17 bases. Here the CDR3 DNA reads TGTGCCTTCGGGGGTAGGATACTTCAGCCCCAGCATTTT. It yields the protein CAFGGRILQPQHF.

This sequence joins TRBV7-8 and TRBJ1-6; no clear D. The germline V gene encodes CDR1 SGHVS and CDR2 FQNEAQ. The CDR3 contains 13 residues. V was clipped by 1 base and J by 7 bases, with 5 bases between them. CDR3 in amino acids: CASSLGRNSPLHF. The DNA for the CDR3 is TGTGCCAGCAGCTTAGGAAGGAATTCACCCCTCCACTTT.

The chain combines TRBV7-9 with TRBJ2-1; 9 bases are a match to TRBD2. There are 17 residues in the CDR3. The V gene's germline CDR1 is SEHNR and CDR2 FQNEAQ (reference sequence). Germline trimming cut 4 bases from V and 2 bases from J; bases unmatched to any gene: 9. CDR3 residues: CASSSTLAGAAYNEQFF. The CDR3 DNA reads TGTGCCAGCAGCTCGACATTAGCGGGGGCTGCCTACAATGAGCAGTTCTTC.

The DNA for the CDR3 is TGTGCCAGCAGCGAGAACAGGGGGAACTACGAGCAGTACTTC. Its translation is CASSENRGNYEQYF. The chain employs TRBV7-9 and TRBJ2-7, with 8 bases identical to TRBD1. Per the germline V gene, CDR1 is SEHNR and CDR2 is FQNEAQ (reference sequence). V gave up 5 bases and J gave up 3 bases; unmatched junction bases: 6. This CDR3 contains 14 residues.

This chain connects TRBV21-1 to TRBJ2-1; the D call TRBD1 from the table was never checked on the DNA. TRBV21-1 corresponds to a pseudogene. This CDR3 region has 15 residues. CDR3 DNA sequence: TGTGCCAGCAGCAACCGGGACAGGGGGCTCAATGAGCAGTTCTTC. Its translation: CASSNRDRGLNEQFF.

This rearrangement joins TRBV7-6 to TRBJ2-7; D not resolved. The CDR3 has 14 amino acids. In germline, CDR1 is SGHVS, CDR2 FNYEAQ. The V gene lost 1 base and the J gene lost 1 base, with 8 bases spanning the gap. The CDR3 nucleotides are TGTGCCAGCAGCTTAGTCCAGCAGTCCTACGAGCAGTACTTC. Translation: CASSLVQQSYEQYF.

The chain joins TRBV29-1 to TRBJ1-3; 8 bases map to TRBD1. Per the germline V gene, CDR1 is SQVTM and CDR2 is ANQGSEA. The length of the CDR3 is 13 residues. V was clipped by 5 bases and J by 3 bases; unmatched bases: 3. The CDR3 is CSVSGTGGNTIYF. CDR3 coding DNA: TGCAGCGTTTCAGGGACAGGTGGAAACACCATATATTTT.

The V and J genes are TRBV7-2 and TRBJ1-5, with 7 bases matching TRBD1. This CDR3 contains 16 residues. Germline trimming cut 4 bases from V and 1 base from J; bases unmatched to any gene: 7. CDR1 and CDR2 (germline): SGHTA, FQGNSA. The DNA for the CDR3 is TGTGCCAGCAGCTCCCGACAGGGAGGAAGCAATCAGCCCCAGCATTTT. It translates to CASSSRQGGSNQPQHF.

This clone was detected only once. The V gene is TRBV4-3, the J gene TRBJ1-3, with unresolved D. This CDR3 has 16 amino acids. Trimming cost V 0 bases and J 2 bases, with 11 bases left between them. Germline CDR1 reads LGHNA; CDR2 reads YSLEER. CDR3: CASSQDRIRPGNTIYF. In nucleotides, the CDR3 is TGCGCCAGCAGCCAAGATCGGATCCGTCCTGGAAACACCATATATTTT.

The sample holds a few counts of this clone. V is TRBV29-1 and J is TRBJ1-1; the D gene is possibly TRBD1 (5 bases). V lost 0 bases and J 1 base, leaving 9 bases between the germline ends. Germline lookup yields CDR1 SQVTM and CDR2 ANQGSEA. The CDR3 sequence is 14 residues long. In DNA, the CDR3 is TGCAGCGTTGAAGATCTTCAGGGGAACACTGAAGCTTTCTTT. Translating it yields CSVEDLQGNTEAFF.

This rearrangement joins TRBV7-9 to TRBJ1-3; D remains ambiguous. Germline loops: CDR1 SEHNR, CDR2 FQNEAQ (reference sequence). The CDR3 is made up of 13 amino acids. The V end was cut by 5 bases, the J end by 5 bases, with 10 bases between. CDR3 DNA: TGTGCCAGCAGCCCTGGAACGCGAAACACCATATATTTT. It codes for CASSPGTRNTIYF.

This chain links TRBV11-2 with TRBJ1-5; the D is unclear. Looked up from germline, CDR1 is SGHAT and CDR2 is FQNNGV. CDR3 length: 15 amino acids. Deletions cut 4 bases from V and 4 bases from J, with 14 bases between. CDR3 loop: CASSSQPSPNQPQHF. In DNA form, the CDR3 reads TGTGCCAGCAGCTCCCAACCCTCGCCAAATCAGCCCCAGCATTTT.

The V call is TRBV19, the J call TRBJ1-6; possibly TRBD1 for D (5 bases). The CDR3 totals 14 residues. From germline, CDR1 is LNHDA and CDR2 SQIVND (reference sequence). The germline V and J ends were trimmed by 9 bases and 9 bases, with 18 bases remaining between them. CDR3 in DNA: TGTGCCAGCGCCGAGCGCAGGGTCGGTTCACCCCTCCACTTT. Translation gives CASAERRVGSPLHF.

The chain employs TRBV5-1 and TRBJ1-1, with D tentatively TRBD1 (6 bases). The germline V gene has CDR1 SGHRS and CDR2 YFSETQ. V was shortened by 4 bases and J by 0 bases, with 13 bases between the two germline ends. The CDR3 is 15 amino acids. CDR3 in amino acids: CASSTMGGMNTEAFF. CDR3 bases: TGCGCCAGCAGCACGATGGGGGGCATGAACACTGAAGCTTTCTTT.

The CDR3 loop is CASSEQRPGANVLTF. The CDR3 bases are TGTGCCAGCAGCGAACAGAGACCTGGGGCCAACGTCCTGACTTTC. The V and J genes are TRBV2 and TRBJ2-6, with no clear D. The CDR3 sequence is 15 residues long. Germline V gives CDR1 SNHLY, CDR2 FYNNEI. V lost 6 bases, J lost 2 bases, and 11 bases lay in between.

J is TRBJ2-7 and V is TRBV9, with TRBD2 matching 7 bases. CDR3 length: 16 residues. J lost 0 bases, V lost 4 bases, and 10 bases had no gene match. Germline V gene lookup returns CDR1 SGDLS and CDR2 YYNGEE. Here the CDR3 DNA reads TGTGCCAGCAGCCCCCGGGGGAGGGCGCCCTCCTACGAGCAGTACTTC. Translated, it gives CASSPRGRAPSYEQYF.

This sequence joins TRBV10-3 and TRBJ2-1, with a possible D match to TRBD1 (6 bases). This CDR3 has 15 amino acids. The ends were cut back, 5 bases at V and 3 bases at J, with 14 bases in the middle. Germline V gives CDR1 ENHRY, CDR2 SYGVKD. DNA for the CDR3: TGTGCCATCAGTACACAGGGTGGGAGCTACAATGAGCAGTTCTTC. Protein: CAISTQGGSYNEQFF.

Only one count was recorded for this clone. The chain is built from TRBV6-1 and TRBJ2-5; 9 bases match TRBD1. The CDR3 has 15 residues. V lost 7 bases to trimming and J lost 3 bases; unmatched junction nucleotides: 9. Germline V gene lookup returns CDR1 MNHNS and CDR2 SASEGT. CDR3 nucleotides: TGTGCCAGCACTCACCGGAGGGACAGGGAAGAGACCCAGTACTTC. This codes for CASTHRRDREETQYF.

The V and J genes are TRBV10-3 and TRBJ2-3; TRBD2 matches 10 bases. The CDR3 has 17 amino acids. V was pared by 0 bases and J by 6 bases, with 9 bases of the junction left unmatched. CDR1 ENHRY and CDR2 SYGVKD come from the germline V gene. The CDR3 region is CAISESGTSEKTDTQYF. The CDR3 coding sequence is TGTGCCATCAGTGAGTCGGGGACTAGCGAGAAGACGGATACGCAGTATTTT.